Shown below are 12 T cell receptor beta chains from a single sample sequenced in a study of T cells in Graves' hyperthyroidism and ophthalmopathy. Using RNA transcripts as the source, TCR beta CDR3 regions were amplified. First-round RT-PCR with HTBI primers amplified the TCR CDR3 region. TCRdb used MiXCR to reprocess the multiplex PCR reads, holding one entry per CDR3 protein. The sample lists some 500,000 distinct CDR3 sequences, about 16% occurring once. The source material was blood. These receptors all stem from a woman in her thirties with Graves' ophthalmopathy.

This clonotype was detected ten times or more. The rearrangement links TRBV28 to TRBJ2-7; 12 bases match TRBD2. V lost 6 bases and J lost 4; bases outside the gene matches: 16. The CDR3 is 18 residues long. The germline CDR1 and CDR2 sequences are MDHEN and SYDVKM. The CDR3 sequence is CASSRINLSGTSGYEQYF. The CDR3, as DNA: TGTGCCAGCAGCCGGATTAACCTCTCCGGGACTAGCGGGTACGAGCAGTACTTC.

This clonotype was observed at least ten times. The V gene is TRBV7-9, the J gene TRBJ2-1; 12 bases match TRBD2. V trimming: 4 bases; J trimming: 2 bases; junction bases outside the gene matches: 9. The CDR3 spans 18 residues. The germline V gene has CDR1 SEHNR and CDR2 FQNEAQ (reference sequence). In nucleotides, the CDR3 is TGTGCCAGCAGCTCCTCCCGGGCTAGCGGGAGGGCCTACAATGAGCAGTTCTTC. This sequence encodes CASSSSRASGRAYNEQFF.

This clonotype was counted many times. The chain links TRBV7-9 to TRBJ2-6; possibly TRBD1 for D (5 bases). Germline values: CDR1 SEHNR, CDR2 FQNEAQ (reference sequence). Between the trimmed V and J ends, which lost 4 bases and 2 bases, there was a span of 15 bases. The CDR3 has 17 residues. The CDR3 spells CASSSLPDTPGANVLTF. The CDR3 DNA sequence: TGTGCCAGCAGCTCGCTCCCGGACACCCCTGGGGCCAACGTCCTGACTTTC.

This clonotype was recorded at least ten times. The chain recombines TRBV19 with TRBJ1-1; TRBD1 might be the D (5 bases). From germline, CDR1 is LNHDA and CDR2 SQIVND (reference sequence). This CDR3 region has 13 residues. Trimming shortened V by 9 bases and J by 5 bases, and 16 bases separated the two germline ends. The CDR3 sequence is CASGGDLLTEAFF. CDR3 bases: TGTGCCAGCGGGGGGGACCTGTTGACTGAAGCTTTCTTT.

Regarding this clonotype: A much more abundant neighbour one base away suggests this may be a read error. The chain has TRBV7-9 and TRBJ2-1, with 11 bases aligning to TRBD2. The CDR3 covers 17 residues. The V gene end was trimmed by 5 bases and the J gene end by 12 bases; junction bases not matched to a gene: 18. The V gene's germline CDR1 is SEHNR and CDR2 FQNEAQ (reference sequence). The CDR3 protein is CASSDQMTSGIVVRQFF. CDR3 bases: TGTGCCAGCAGCGATCAAATGACTAGCGGGATTGTTGTTAGGCAGTTCTTC. Complete variable domain (other parts from reference TRBV7-9 and TRBJ2-1): DTGVSQNPRHKITKRGQNVTFRCDPISEHNRLYWYRQTLGQGPEFLTYFQNEAQLEKSRLLSDRFSAERPKGSFSTLEIQRTEQGDSAMYLCASSDQMTSGIVVRQFFGPGTRLTVL.

This clonotype was observed many times. The chain recombines TRBV7-3 with TRBJ2-1; the match to TRBD2 covers 8 bases. The CDR3 totals 15 residues. Germline CDR1 SGHTA, CDR2 FQGTGA. V lost 5 bases, J lost 4 bases, and 7 bases stayed unmatched. CDR3 amino acids: CASSLGLVTYNEQFF. The CDR3 nucleotides are TGTGCCAGCAGCCTGGGACTAGTGACTTACAATGAGCAGTTCTTC.

This chain connects TRBV5-6 to TRBJ2-1; D gene ambiguous. The CDR3 length is 16 residues. With 1 base removed from V and 0 bases from J, the gap between germline ends came to 11 bases. Germline V gene sequence: CDR1 SGHDT, CDR2 YYEEEE. The CDR3 reads CASSLYGPHSYNEQFF. In nucleotides, the CDR3 is TGTGCCAGCAGCTTGTACGGACCCCACTCCTACAATGAGCAGTTCTTC. The complete variable domain, with remaining parts taken from reference TRBV5-6 and TRBJ2-1, reads DAGVTQSPTHLIKTRGQQVTLRCSPKSGHDTVSWYQQALGQGPQFIFQYYEEEERQRGNFPDRFSGHQFPNYSSELNVNALLLGDSALYLCASSLYGPHSYNEQFFGPGTRLTVL.

This clonotype was seen at least ten times. The gene calls are TRBV4-3 and TRBJ2-1; D tentatively fits TRBD1 or TRBD2 (5 bases each). Trimming stripped 0 bases from V and 4 bases from J, with 13 bases between. The germline gives CDR1 LGHNA, CDR2 YSLEER. CDR3 length: 16 amino acids. The CDR3 coding sequence is TGCGCCAGCAGCCAAGACGAGGGGCGAGTTTACAATGAGCAGTTCTTC. Amino acids: CASSQDEGRVYNEQFF.

The J gene is TRBJ1-2, the V gene TRBV7-6; 9 nucleotides match TRBD1. CDR1 is SGHVS and CDR2 is FNYEAQ in the germline V gene. The CDR3 loop spans 15 amino acids. J gave up 4 bases and V 6 bases, and 9 bases lay outside the gene matches. The CDR3 DNA follows: TGTGCCAGCAGACTTAACCGGACAGGGGCCTATGGCTACACCTTC. Translated, it gives CASRLNRTGAYGYTF.

This clonotype came up many times. The gene calls are TRBV14 and TRBJ2-3; the D gene is possibly TRBD2 (6 bases). The CDR3 runs to 13 residues. Germline V gene data show CDR1 as SGHDN and CDR2 as FVKESK. The V and J ends lost 0 bases and 8 bases respectively, with 9 bases between them. CDR3 DNA sequence: TGTGCCAGCAGCCAAGATCAGGGAGGTACGCAGTATTTT. Its translation: CASSQDQGGTQYF.

This clonotype was recorded at least ten times. The J gene is TRBJ2-1, the V gene TRBV18, with unresolved D. Germline CDR1 KGHSH, CDR2 LQKENI. V was clipped by 1 base and J by 7 bases, with 11 bases between them. The CDR3 covers 14 residues. The CDR3 sequence: CASSPRRVGNEQFF. As DNA, the CDR3 is TGTGCCAGCTCACCACGAAGGGTAGGGAATGAGCAGTTCTTC.

This clonotype was seen a few times. The chain joins TRBV2 to TRBJ2-7; D may be TRBD2 (6 bases). V was cut by 4 bases and J by 3 bases, with 10 bases left in between. CDR1 is SNHLY and CDR2 is FYNNEI in the germline V gene. This CDR3 has 13 residues. The CDR3 sequence is CASSAGLSYEQYF. DNA for the CDR3: TGTGCCAGCAGTGCGGGACTGAGCTACGAGCAGTACTTC.